The sequence of this T cell receptor (beta chain) was determined in a study of cytomegalovirus exposure and HLA in healthy donors. It was with 60 Vbeta and 13 Jbeta primers that the PCR ran. Produced via immunoSEQ multiplex PCR; TCRdb's table is partial and in-frame only. The sample contains around 95,000 clones, about four fifths of which appear only once. Turning to this clone: Antigen: not known.

The CDR3 has 14 amino acids. CDR1 is SGHRS and CDR2 is YFSETQ in the germline V gene. Trimming removed 4 bases from V and 7 bases from J; junction bases left unmatched: 8. Points from the study as a whole: CMV serostatus was the only immune exposure information that was available.

This chain links TRBV5-1 with TRBJ2-1, with 7 positions matching TRBD2. The sample comprised PBMCs. The clonotype was recovered from a man younger than 45 in good health and CMV-seropositive. The CDR3: CASSIPTSSNEQFF. The DNA for the CDR3 is TGCGCCAGCAGCATCCCGACTAGCTCAAATGAGCAGTTCTTC. Based on the CDR3 plus reference TRBV5-1 and TRBJ2-1, the full variable domain is KAGVTQTPRYLIKTRGQQVTLSCSPISGHRSVSWYQQTPGQGLQFLFEYFSETQRNKGNFPGRFSGRQFSNSRSEMNVSTLELGDSALYLCASSIPTSSNEQFFGPGTRLTVL.